A selection of T cell receptor beta chains follows, all from one sample in a study of blood T cell repertoires in COVID-19. Sequencing was performed with immunoSEQ multiplex PCR; in TCRdb, only in-frame clones are kept and a portion is missing. The repertoire includes around 250,000 clones, around nine tenths of them detected once, and around 3.2% sits in the top ten. Source material: PBMCs or T cells enriched from blood (not recorded which). All receptors derive from a woman between 35 and 50 years old who had been exposed to COVID-19. Both conserved end residues are part of each CDR3. The order of the fields is V gene, clone size, D gene, J gene, CDR3 DNA, CDR3 protein. D genes are given only for firm matches. Where a row states a size, it is once, few, many or the class of an expanded clone; other rows omit it.

TRBV7-2,NA,TRBD2,TRBJ2-3,TGTGCCAGCAGCCCTCTGCAGACTAGCTTCACAGATACGCAGTATTTT,CASSPLQTSFTDTQYF
TRBV30,NA,NA,TRBJ2-6,TGTGCCTGGAGTCCCCACTCTGGGGCCAACGTCCTGACTTTC,CAWSPHSGANVLTF
TRBV5-1,NA,TRBD1,TRBJ1-6,TGTGCCAGCAGCTTCACTGGACAGGTAGAGAATTCACCCCTCCACTTT,CASSFTGQVENSPLHF
TRBV9,NA,TRBD2,TRBJ2-1,TGTGCCAGCAGCGTACGAACAGGGACTAGCTACAATGAGCAGTTCTTC,CASSVRTGTSYNEQFF
TRBV4-3,NA,TRBD1,TRBJ2-2,TGCGCCAGCAGCCCGGGACAGGGGGATATTGGCGGGGAGCTGTTTTTT,CASSPGQGDIGGELFF
TRBV4-3,NA,NA,TRBJ2-7,TGCGCCAGCAGCCAAGCGGCGGGTGACTCCTACGAGCAGTACTTC,CASSQAAGDSYEQYF
TRBV28,NA,TRBD1,TRBJ2-7,TGTGCCAGCAGTTTAATAGACAGGGCCTACGAGCAGTACTTC,CASSLIDRAYEQYF
TRBV5-4,NA,TRBD1,TRBJ2-4,TGTGCCAGCAGCTTGCCAGGGGGCAATCGGGACATTCAGTACTTC,CASSLPGGNRDIQYF
TRBV5-1,NA,NA,TRBJ1-3,TGCGCCAGCAGCCCCGCGGGTAACTCTGGAAACACCATATATTTT,CASSPAGNSGNTIYF
TRBV7-6,once,NA,TRBJ1-3,TGTGCCAGCAGCTTAGAGAACATGGGAAACACCATATATTTT,CASSLENMGNTIYF
TRBV4-2,NA,TRBD2,TRBJ2-7,TGTGCCAGCAGCTCACGACTAGCGGCCTCCTACGAGCAGTACTTC,CASSSRLAASYEQYF
TRBV6-5,NA,NA,TRBJ2-2,TGTGCCAGCAGTCCGTTAGGGGCGAACACCGGGGAGCTGTTTTTT,CASSPLGANTGELFF
TRBV4-2,NA,NA,TRBJ2-3,TGTGCCAGCAGCCAAGGGGGAGGGACAAGCACAGATACGCAGTATTTT,CASSQGGGTSTDTQYF
TRBV10-3,NA,TRBD2,TRBJ2-3,TGTGCCATCGGTGGGACTAGCCCATCGAAAGATACGCAGTATTTT,CAIGGTSPSKDTQYF
TRBV7-8,NA,TRBD1,TRBJ1-2,TGTGCCAGCAGCGTGGACAGGGCCCTCCCCACTAACTATGGCTACACCTTC,CASSVDRALPTNYGYTF
TRBV7-9,NA,NA,TRBJ2-1,TGTGCCAGCAGCTTAATGAGGGAGAAGCAGTTCTTC,CASSLMREKQFF
TRBV9,NA,TRBD2,TRBJ2-3,TGTGCCAGCAGCCCCATCCGGACTAGCGGGAGGTCAGATACGCAGTATTTT,CASSPIRTSGRSDTQYF
TRBV19,NA,TRBD2,TRBJ2-5,TGTGCCAGTAGTATAGGGGGCGCTAGCGGGAGACGAGGAGAGACCCAGTACTTC,CASSIGGASGRRGETQYF
TRBV10-3,NA,TRBD2,TRBJ2-1,TGTGCCATCAGTGCGCTGGCTAGCGGGAGGGCCGCCAATGAGCAGTTCTTC,CAISALASGRAANEQFF
TRBV5-1,NA,NA,TRBJ1-3,TGTGCCAGCAGCAGTCGTGGGCCCCATCAGAACACCATATATTTT,CASSSRGPHQNTIYF
TRBV2,once,TRBD2,TRBJ2-3,TGTGCCAGCAGTGTAGCGGGAGGGCAAGATACGCAGTATTTT,CASSVAGGQDTQYF
TRBV18,NA,NA,TRBJ1-1,TGTGCCAGCTCACCACCGGGCAGGGACACTGAAGCTTTCTTT,CASSPPGRDTEAFF